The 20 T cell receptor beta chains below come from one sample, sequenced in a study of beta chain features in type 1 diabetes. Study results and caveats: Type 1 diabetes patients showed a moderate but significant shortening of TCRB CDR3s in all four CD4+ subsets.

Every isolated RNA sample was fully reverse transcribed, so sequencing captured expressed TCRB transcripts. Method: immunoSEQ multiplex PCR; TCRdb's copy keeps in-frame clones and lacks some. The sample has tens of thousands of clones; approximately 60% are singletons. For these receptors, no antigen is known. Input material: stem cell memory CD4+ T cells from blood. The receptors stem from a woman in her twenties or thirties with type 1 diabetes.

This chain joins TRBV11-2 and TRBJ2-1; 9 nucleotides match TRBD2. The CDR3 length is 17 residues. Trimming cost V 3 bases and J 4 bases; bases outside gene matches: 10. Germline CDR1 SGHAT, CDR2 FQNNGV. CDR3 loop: CASSFRLSSGTYNEQFF. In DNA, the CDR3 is TGTGCCAGCAGCTTCCGCCTGTCTAGCGGGACTTACAATGAGCAGTTCTTC.

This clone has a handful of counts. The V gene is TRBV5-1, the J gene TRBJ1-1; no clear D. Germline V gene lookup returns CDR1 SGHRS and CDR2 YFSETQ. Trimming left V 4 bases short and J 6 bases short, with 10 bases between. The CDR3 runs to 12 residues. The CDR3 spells CASSSGGAEAFF. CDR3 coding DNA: TGCGCCAGCAGCAGCGGCGGGGCTGAAGCTTTCTTT. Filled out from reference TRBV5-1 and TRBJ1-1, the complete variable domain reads KAGVTQTPRYLIKTRGQQVTLSCSPISGHRSVSWYQQTPGQGLQFLFEYFSETQRNKGNFPGRFSGRQFSNSRSEMNVSTLELGDSALYLCASSSGGAEAFFGQGTRLTVV.

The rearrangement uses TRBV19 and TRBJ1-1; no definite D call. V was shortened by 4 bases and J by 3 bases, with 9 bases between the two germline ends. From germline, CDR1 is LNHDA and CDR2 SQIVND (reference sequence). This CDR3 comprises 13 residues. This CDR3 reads CASSTVADTEAFF. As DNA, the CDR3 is TGTGCCAGTAGTACCGTGGCAGACACTGAAGCTTTCTTT.

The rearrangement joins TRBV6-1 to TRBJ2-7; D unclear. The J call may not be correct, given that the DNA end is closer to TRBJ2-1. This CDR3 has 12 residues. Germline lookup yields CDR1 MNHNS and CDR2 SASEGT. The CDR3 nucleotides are TGTGCCAGCAGTCGACGAGACAATGAGCAGTTCTTC. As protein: CASSRRDNEQFF.

The CDR3 loop is CASSEGGAAGNTGELFF. The CDR3 DNA reads TGTGCCAGCAGTGAAGGGGGAGCGGCGGGGAACACCGGGGAGCTGTTTTTT. The gene calls are TRBV2 and TRBJ2-2, with a possible D match to TRBD2 (5 bases). This CDR3 spans 17 amino acids. V shed 1 base and J shed 1 base, with 13 bases lying between them. CDR1 and CDR2 from the germline V gene are SNHLY and FYNNEI. The whole variable domain, filled in from reference TRBV2 and TRBJ2-2, reads EPEVTQTPSHQVTQMGQEVILRCVPISNHLYFYWYRQILGQKVEFLVSFYNNEISEKSEIFDDQFSVERPDGSNFTLKIRSTKLEDSAMYFCASSEGGAAGNTGELFFGEGSRLTVL.

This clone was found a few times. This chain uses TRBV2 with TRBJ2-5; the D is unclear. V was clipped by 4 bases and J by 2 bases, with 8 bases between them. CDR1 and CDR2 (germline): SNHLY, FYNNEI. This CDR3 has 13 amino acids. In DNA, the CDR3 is TGTGCCAGCAGTGTTCTATCACAAGAGACCCAGTACTTC. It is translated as CASSVLSQETQYF. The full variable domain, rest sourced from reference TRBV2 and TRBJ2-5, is EPEVTQTPSHQVTQMGQEVILRCVPISNHLYFYWYRQILGQKVEFLVSFYNNEISEKSEIFDDQFSVERPDGSNFTLKIRSTKLEDSAMYFCASSVLSQETQYFGPGTRLLVL.

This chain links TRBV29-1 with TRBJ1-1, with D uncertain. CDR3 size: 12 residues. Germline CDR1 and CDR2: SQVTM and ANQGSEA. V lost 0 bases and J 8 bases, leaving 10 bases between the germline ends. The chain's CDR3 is CSVEDNGREAFF. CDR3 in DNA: TGCAGCGTTGAAGATAACGGTAGAGAAGCTTTCTTT.

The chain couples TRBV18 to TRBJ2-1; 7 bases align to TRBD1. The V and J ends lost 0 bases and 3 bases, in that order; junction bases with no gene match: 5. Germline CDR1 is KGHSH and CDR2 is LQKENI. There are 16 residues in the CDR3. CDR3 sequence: CASSPPSTGIYNEQFF. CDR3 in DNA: TGTGCCAGCTCACCACCGTCGACAGGGATCTACAATGAGCAGTTCTTC.

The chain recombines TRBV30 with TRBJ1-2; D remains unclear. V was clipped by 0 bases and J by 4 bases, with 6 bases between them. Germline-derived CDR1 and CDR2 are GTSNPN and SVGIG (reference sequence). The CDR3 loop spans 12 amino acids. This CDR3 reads CAWSVTFYGYTF. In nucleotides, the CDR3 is TGTGCCTGGAGTGTGACTTTCTATGGCTACACCTTC. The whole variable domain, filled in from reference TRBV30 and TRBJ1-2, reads SQTIHQWPATLVQPVGSPLSLECTVEGTSNPNLYWYRQAAGRGLQLLFYSVGIGQISSEVPQNLSASRPQDRQFILSSKKLLLSDSGFYLCAWSVTFYGYTFGSGTRLTVV.

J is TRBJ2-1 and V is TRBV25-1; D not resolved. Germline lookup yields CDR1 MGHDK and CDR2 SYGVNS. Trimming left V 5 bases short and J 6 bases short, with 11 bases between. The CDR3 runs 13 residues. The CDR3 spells CASSLLVGNEQFF. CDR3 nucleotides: TGTGCCAGCAGTCTCCTAGTGGGCAATGAGCAGTTCTTC.

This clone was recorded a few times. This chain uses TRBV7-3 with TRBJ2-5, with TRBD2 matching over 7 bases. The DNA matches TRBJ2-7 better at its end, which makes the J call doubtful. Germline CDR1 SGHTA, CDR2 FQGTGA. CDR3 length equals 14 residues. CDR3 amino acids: CASSLEGGPYEQYF. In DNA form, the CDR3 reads TGTGCCAGCAGCTTGGAGGGAGGGCCCTACGAGCAGTACTTC.

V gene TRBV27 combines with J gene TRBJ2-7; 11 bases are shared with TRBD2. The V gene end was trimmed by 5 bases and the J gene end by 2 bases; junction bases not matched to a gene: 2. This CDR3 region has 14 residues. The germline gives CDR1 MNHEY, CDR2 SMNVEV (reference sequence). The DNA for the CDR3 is TGTGCCAGCAGTCCTAGCGGGAGGCCCTACGAGCAGTACTTC. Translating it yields CASSPSGRPYEQYF.

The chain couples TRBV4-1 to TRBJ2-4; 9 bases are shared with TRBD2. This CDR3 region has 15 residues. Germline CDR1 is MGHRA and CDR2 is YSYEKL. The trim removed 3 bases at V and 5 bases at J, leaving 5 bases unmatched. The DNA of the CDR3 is TGCGCCAGCAGCCACTTAGCGGGAGTTGAAAACATTCAGTACTTC. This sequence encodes CASSHLAGVENIQYF.

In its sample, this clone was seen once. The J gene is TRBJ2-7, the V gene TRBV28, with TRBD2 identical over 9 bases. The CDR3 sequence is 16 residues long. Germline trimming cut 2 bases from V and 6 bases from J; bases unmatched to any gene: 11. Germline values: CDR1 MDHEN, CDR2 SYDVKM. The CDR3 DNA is TGTGCCAGCAGTTTACCCGCTAGCGGGAAATCGATCGAGCAGTACTTC. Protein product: CASSLPASGKSIEQYF.

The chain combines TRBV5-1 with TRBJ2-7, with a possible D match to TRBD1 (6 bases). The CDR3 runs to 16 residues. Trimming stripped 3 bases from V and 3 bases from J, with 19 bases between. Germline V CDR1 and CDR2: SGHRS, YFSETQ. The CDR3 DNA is TGCGCCAGCAGCTCAGGACAGCCCCTTTATTACTACGAGCAGTACTTC. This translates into CASSSGQPLYYYEQYF.

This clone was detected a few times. CDR3 nucleotides: TGTGCCTGGGGGACAGGGACTCAGCCCCAGCATTTT. Its translation: CAWGTGTQPQHF. The rearrangement uses TRBV30 and TRBJ1-5, with TRBD1 matching 9 bases. In germline, CDR1 is GTSNPN, CDR2 SVGIG (reference sequence). CDR3 length: 12 residues. The trim removed 5 bases at V and 6 bases at J, leaving 2 bases unmatched.

CDR3 DNA sequence: TGCGCCAGCAGCCAAAACCTAGCGGGAGACGATGAGCAGTTCTTC. As protein: CASSQNLAGDDEQFF. The V and J genes are TRBV4-1 and TRBJ2-1; 10 positions match TRBD2. J lost 8 bases, V lost 2 bases, and 6 bases had no gene match. Germline CDR1 MGHRA, CDR2 YSYEKL. The CDR3 covers 15 residues.

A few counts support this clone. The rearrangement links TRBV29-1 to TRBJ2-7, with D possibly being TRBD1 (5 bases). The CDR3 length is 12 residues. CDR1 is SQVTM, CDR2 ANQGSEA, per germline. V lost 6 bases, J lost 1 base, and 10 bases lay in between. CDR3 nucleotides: TGCAGCGTCAGGACATCGTCCTACGAGCAGTACTTC. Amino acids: CSVRTSSYEQYF.

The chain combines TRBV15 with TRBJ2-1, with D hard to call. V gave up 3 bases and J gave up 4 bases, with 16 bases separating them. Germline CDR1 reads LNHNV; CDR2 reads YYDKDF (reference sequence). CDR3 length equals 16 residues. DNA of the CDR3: TGTGCCACCAGCAGGGTACGGAGTCCCTTTTACAATGAGCAGTTCTTC. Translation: CATSRVRSPFYNEQFF.

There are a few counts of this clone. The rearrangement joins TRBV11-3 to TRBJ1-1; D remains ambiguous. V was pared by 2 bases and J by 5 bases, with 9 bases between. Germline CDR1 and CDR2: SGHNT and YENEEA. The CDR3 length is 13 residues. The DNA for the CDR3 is TGTGCCAGCAGCTTACGCGGGAATACTGAAGCTTTCTTT. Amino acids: CASSLRGNTEAFF.